Listed below are T cell receptor beta chains from one sample, sequenced in a study of response to subunit inactivated influenza vaccine. TCRdb analysed the RT-PCR reads with MiXCR anew, one entry per CDR3 protein. The sample yields around 600,000 distinct CDR3 sequences, 11% seen once. The same sample was also studied in work on T cells expressing NK-cell markers.

Sequencing was performed on PBMCs from blood, taken on the day of vaccination. The receptors derive from a man in his forties or fifties who received an inactivated influenza vaccine. The CDR3 runs from the conserved cysteine through the conserved F or W. Each record gives: CDR3 protein, CDR3 DNA, D gene, J gene, clone size, V gene. A D gene is named only where the DNA matches it firmly. Expanded clones are given a class, and other clones once, few, many or no size at all.

CASSKTGDGDEQFF TGTGCCAGCAGTAAAACGGGTGACGGGGATGAGCAGTTCTTC . TRBJ2-1 few TRBV25-1
CASTRTGNYEQYF TGTGCCAGCACCCGGACAGGGAACTACGAGCAGTACTTC TRBD1 TRBJ2-7 few TRBV28
CASRSYGGQPSYEQYF TGTGCCAGCAGGAGTTACGGTGGTCAACCCTCCTACGAGCAGTACTTC . TRBJ2-7 few TRBV6-1
CASSLYRQETQYF TGCGCCAGCAGCTTGTACCGTCAAGAGACCCAGTACTTC . TRBJ2-5 many TRBV5-1
CASSLRIDSPLHF TGTGCCAGCAGTTTAAGGATCGATTCACCCCTCCACTTT . TRBJ1-6 many TRBV27
CASSKGSGLAGGGEQFF TGTGCCAGCAGTAAAGGTTCTGGACTAGCGGGAGGCGGTGAGCAGTTCTTC TRBD2 TRBJ2-1 . TRBV25-1
CASSQDRRVTEAFF TGTGCCAGCAGCCAAGATCGGAGGGTCACTGAAGCTTTCTTT . TRBJ1-1 many TRBV4-2
CASSLVLDTQNEQYF TGTGCCAGCAGCTTAGTCCTGGACACCCAAAACGAGCAGTACTTC . TRBJ2-7 few TRBV7-9
CASSKRTGGAGNEQFF TGTGCCAGCAGCAAACGGACAGGGGGCGCGGGAAATGAGCAGTTCTTC TRBD1 TRBJ2-1 . TRBV6-1
CASSRGQGMVGAKNIQYF TGTGCCAGCAGCCGAGGACAGGGAATGGTTGGGGCCAAAAACATTCAGTACTTC TRBD1 TRBJ2-4 . TRBV3-1
CASSQDATGALSYEQYF TGTGCCAGCAGCCAAGATGCGACGGGGGCTCTCTCCTACGAGCAGTACTTC . TRBJ2-7 . TRBV14
CASSLEGGPLAKNIQYF TGTGCCAGCAGTTTGGAAGGGGGCCCACTAGCCAAAAACATTCAGTACTTC TRBD1 TRBJ2-4 few TRBV12-3/TRBV12-4
CASSLTVGQDERYF TGCGCCAGCAGCTTGACCGTCGGGCAGGACGAGCGGTACTTC . TRBJ2-7 . TRBV5-1
CASSLAGPSGPYEQYF TGTGCCAGCAGCTTAGCGGGGCCTAGCGGTCCATACGAGCAGTACTTC TRBD2 TRBJ2-7 many TRBV7-9
CSSSFSFQGQGGEQYF TGTTCCAGCAGTTTTAGTTTTCAGGGTCAAGGGGGGGAGCAGTACTTC . TRBJ2-7 once TRBV12-3/TRBV12-4
CATSSGTFNYGYTF TGTGCCACCAGCAGCGGGACATTCAACTATGGCTACACCTTC . TRBJ1-2 few TRBV15
CASSRDRDDTQYF TGTGCCAGCAGCCGTGACAGGGATGATACGCAGTATTTT TRBD1 TRBJ2-3 few TRBV11-2
CASSLERGKNIQYF TGTGCCAGCAGCTTAGAACGGGGGAAAAACATTCAGTACTTC . TRBJ2-4 . TRBV7-6
CASSLLRTGGYNEQFF TGTGCCAGCAGTTTACTCCGGACAGGGGGCTACAATGAGCAGTTCTTC TRBD1 TRBJ2-1 . TRBV28
CASSLNWGRLANEQFF TGTGCCAGCAGCCTAAATTGGGGGCGTCTGGCCAATGAGCAGTTCTTC . TRBJ2-1 . TRBV7-3
CASSYPRTGGASYEQYF TGTGCCAGCAGTTACCCAAGAACAGGGGGCGCATCCTACGAGCAGTACTTC TRBD1 TRBJ2-7 . TRBV6-2/TRBV6-3
CASSVADTEAFF TGTGCCAGCAGCGTAGCGGACACTGAAGCTTTCTTT . TRBJ1-1 few TRBV7-9
CASSLKGGTGELFF TGTGCCAGCAGTTTGAAGGGGGGCACCGGGGAGCTGTTTTTT . TRBJ2-2 few TRBV12-3/TRBV12-4
CAISGDRGGYEQYF TGTGCCATCAGTGGGGACAGGGGAGGGTACGAGCAGTACTTC TRBD1 TRBJ2-7 many TRBV10-3
CASSLRTGSYYGYTF TGTGCCAGCAGCCTACGGACAGGGAGTTACTATGGCTACACCTTC TRBD1 TRBJ1-2 many TRBV6-5
CASSYAVPGVNKETQYF TGTGCCAGCAGTTACGCCGTACCGGGGGTGAATAAAGAGACCCAGTACTTC . TRBJ2-5 few TRBV6-2/TRBV6-3
CASSFNGGAIDTQYF TGTGCCAGCAGCTTTAACGGGGGGGCCATAGATACGCAGTATTTT TRBD2 TRBJ2-3 many TRBV7-2
CASSLSWGLNYEQYF TGTGCCAGCAGCTTGTCGTGGGGCCTAAACTACGAGCAGTACTTC . TRBJ2-7 . TRBV5-5
CSASRGRNTGELFF TGCAGTGCGAGTCGAGGGCGGAACACCGGGGAGCTGTTTTTT . TRBJ2-2 few TRBV20-1
CASSQELHRGTDTQYF TGTGCCAGCAGCCAAGAACTTCACAGGGGCACAGATACGCAGTATTTT . TRBJ2-3 few TRBV4-2
CASSQGTGGVYGYTF TGTGCCAGCAGCCAGGGGACAGGGGGCGTCTATGGCTACACCTTC TRBD1 TRBJ1-2 few TRBV28
CASSPARRGQETQYF TGCGCCAGCAGCCCTGCGAGGCGGGGACAAGAGACCCAGTACTTC . TRBJ2-5 . TRBV5-1
CSARVPILGEQYF TGCAGTGCTAGAGTCCCGATATTGGGGGAGCAGTACTTC . TRBJ2-7 few TRBV20-1
CASSPTHTDTQSF TGTGCCAGCAGCCCGACCCACACAGATACGCAGTCTTTT . TRBJ2-3 . TRBV3-1
CASSTGTENTEAFF TGCGCCAGCAGCACGGGGACAGAGAACACTGAAGCTTTCTTT TRBD1 TRBJ1-1 . TRBV5-1
CSARDGRGTDTQYF TGCAGTGCTAGAGATGGGAGGGGCACAGATACGCAGTATTTT TRBD2 TRBJ2-3 . TRBV20-1
CASSNLNTNYGYTF TGTGCCAGTAGTAACCTGAACACTAACTATGGCTACACCTTC . TRBJ1-2 . TRBV19
CASSSTLPGQGYNEQFF TGTGCCAGCAGCTCAACGTTACCGGGACAGGGGTACAATGAGCAGTTCTTC TRBD1 TRBJ2-1 . TRBV12-3/TRBV12-4
CASSQEPSGRTDTQYF TGCGCCAGCAGCCAAGAGCCTAGCGGGAGAACAGATACGCAGTATTTT TRBD2 TRBJ2-3 . TRBV4-1
CATSDVRETQYF TGTGCCACCAGTGATGTTCGGGAGACCCAGTACTTC . TRBJ2-5 few TRBV24-1
CASTSDGAQPQHF TGTGCCAGCACCTCCGATGGGGCCCAGCCCCAGCATTTT . TRBJ1-5 few TRBV12-3/TRBV12-4
CAWSPAGELFF TGTGCCTGGAGTCCCGCCGGGGAGCTGTTTTTT . TRBJ2-2 few TRBV30
CASSQSASGQFF TGTGCCAGCAGCCAATCGGCTAGCGGGCAGTTCTTC TRBD2 TRBJ2-1 . TRBV3-1
CASRVEAVDIQYF TGTGCCAGCAGAGTTGAGGCAGTCGACATTCAGTACTTC . TRBJ2-4 many TRBV5-5
CSAETRDEANYGYTF TGCAGTGCCGAAACCCGGGACGAAGCTAACTATGGCTACACCTTC . TRBJ1-2 few TRBV20-1
CHFLWFRAETYEQYF TGCCACTTTCTTTGGTTTCGGGCGGAGACCTACGAGCAGTACTTC . TRBJ2-7 . TRBV29-1
CSAHRGVGQETQYF TGCAGTGCTCACCGGGGGGTTGGGCAAGAGACCCAGTACTTC TRBD2 TRBJ2-5 few TRBV20-1
CASSRTEDYNEQFF TGTGCCAGCAGTCGAACGGAGGATTACAATGAGCAGTTCTTC . TRBJ2-1 few TRBV28
CSARDLGGASDTQYF TGCAGTGCTAGAGATCTAGGGGGCGCTTCAGATACGCAGTATTTT TRBD1 TRBJ2-3 many TRBV20-1
CASSLAFGSDTQYF TGTGCCAGCAGTCTAGCGTTCGGAAGCGATACGCAGTATTTT . TRBJ2-3 many TRBV28
CATSEGPYSNQPQHF TGTGCCACCAGTGAGGGACCGTATAGCAATCAGCCCCAGCATTTT . TRBJ1-5 few TRBV24-1